A single sample gave rise to the 2 T cell receptor beta chains below, sequenced in a study of immune evolution from preneoplasia to lung adenocarcinoma. TCRdb's copy holds only in-frame clones and misses some; the assay was immunoSEQ multiplex PCR. The table records approximately 11,000 clones, about 74% of them present only once. The sample comprised FFPE normal lung tissue adjacent to the tumor. These receptors were collected from a person between 55 and 70 years old with lung adenocarcinoma. Some clones in this sample may be carry-over from other donors' samples.

The rearrangement uses TRBV21-1 and TRBJ2-1; the table's D call TRBD1 went unverified against the DNA. TRBV21-1 corresponds to a pseudogene. The length of the CDR3 is 14 residues. CDR3 DNA: TGTGCCAGCAGCAAAAGACAGGGGGCAAATGAGCAGTTCTTC. This gives the protein CASSKRQGANEQFF.

This clone was recorded only once. The chain links TRBV2 to TRBJ1-3; D uncertain. Germline values: CDR1 SNHLY, CDR2 FYNNEI. The V and J ends lost 5 bases and 4 bases respectively, with 9 bases between them. The CDR3 is made up of 13 amino acids. The CDR3 nucleotides are TGTGCCAGCAGTCAGGACGTCGGAAACACCATATATTTT. It is translated as CASSQDVGNTIYF.